Presented here are 28 T cell receptor beta chains from one specimen sequenced in a study of molecular identifiers for immune sequencing clone quantification. TCRdb processed the PCR reads anew with MiXCR; each CDR3 protein has one entry. The sample has 400,000 to 600,000 distinct CDR3 sequences, around 21% seen once. Sequences were obtained from naive CD8+ T cells from blood, with Jurkat cell RNA spiked in. Subset here: FACS-sorted CD8+CD4-CCR7+CD45RA+ naive T cells. These receptor sequences come from a human donor in good health. Some libraries in this study had Jurkat cell RNA spiked in.

Details on this clonotype: This could be a read error, since a much larger clone is one nucleotide away. The conserved closing phenylalanine or tryptophan is absent in this CDR3, likely reflecting a read error. The rearrangement joins TRBV7-9 to TRBJ2-7; 7 bases fit TRBD1. There are 13 residues in the CDR3. CDR1 and CDR2 from the germline V gene are SEHNR and FQNEAQ (reference sequence). The V segment lost 6 bases and the J segment 0 bases; nucleotides outside the gene matches: 2. The CDR3 coding sequence is TGTGCCAGCAGAAGGGACAGCTCCTACGAGCAGTACCTC. This encodes CASRRDSSYEQYL.

This clonotype was seen just once. The CDR3 end shows no conserved phenylalanine or tryptophan, and so a read error is likely. The chain has TRBV5-3 and TRBJ1-1; D perhaps matches TRBD1 (5 bases). TRBV5-3 is an ORF for which the function is uncertain. The CDR3 loop spans 13 amino acids. The CDR3 spells CASSLEGANEAFL. CDR3 in DNA: TGTGCCAGCAGCTTGGAAGGGGCCAATGAAGCTTTCCTT.

On this clonotype: This CDR3 fails to terminate in the conserved phenylalanine or tryptophan, so it likely reflects a read error. The rearrangement uses TRBV28 and TRBJ2-5; D is unresolved. Germline CDR1 is MDHEN and CDR2 is SYDVKM. The CDR3 sequence is 13 residues long. Trimming left V 10 bases short and J 1 base short, with 13 bases between. The CDR3 is CATNQTPQETQYL. The CDR3 DNA sequence: TGTGCCACCAATCAGACCCCCCAAGAGACCCAGTACCTC.

V usage is TRBV19 and J usage is TRBJ1-2; D gene uncertain. The CDR3 length is 13 residues. From germline, CDR1 is LNHDA and CDR2 SQIVND (reference sequence). V lost 3 bases, J lost 6 bases, and 11 bases lay in between. CDR3 coding DNA: TGTGCCAGTAGTATGGGCAGATTCGATGGCTACACCTTC. Its translation is CASSMGRFDGYTF.

A remark on this clonotype: This could be a read error, since a much larger clone is one nucleotide away. The chain couples TRBV4-3 to TRBJ2-4; 8 bases are shared with TRBD1. Germline CDR1 LGHNA, CDR2 YSLEER. The CDR3 is 16 residues long. Trimming at V came to 0 bases and at J to 3 bases, leaving 4 bases not matched to a gene. The CDR3 DNA reads TGCGCCAGCAGCCAAGATTTAGGGACAGGCAAAAACATTCAGTACTTC. Amino acids: CASSQDLGTGKNIQYF.

This clonotype was observed at least ten times. V is TRBV5-1 and J is TRBJ1-1, with D unresolved. CDR1 is SGHRS and CDR2 is YFSETQ in the germline V gene. With 0 bases removed from V and 1 base from J, the gap between germline ends came to 7 bases. This CDR3 comprises 14 residues. The CDR3 spells CASSLAAENTEAFF. DNA for the CDR3: TGCGCCAGCAGCTTGGCGGCAGAGAACACTGAAGCTTTCTTT.

V usage is TRBV19 and J usage is TRBJ2-5; D remains ambiguous. The V end was cut by 3 bases, the J end by 0 bases, with 8 bases between. The CDR3 has 14 residues. The germline V gene encodes CDR1 LNHDA and CDR2 SQIVND (reference sequence). The CDR3 DNA is TGTGCCAGTAGTATGGTGGCGTACCAAGAGACCCAGTACTTC. Its translation: CASSMVAYQETQYF.

In its sample, this clonotype was seen once. The junction does not match germline at one end; this may be a read error. V gene TRBV27 combines with J gene TRBJ2-6, with D possibly being TRBD1 or TRBD2 (8 bases each). This CDR3 is 17 amino acids long. Germline CDR1 reads MNHEY; CDR2 reads SMNVEV (reference sequence). CDR3 nucleotide sequence: TGTGCCAGCCGGACAGGGACTAGTATCTCTAGGGCCAACGTCCTGACTTTC. Encoded protein: CASRTGTSISRANVLTF. The full variable domain, completed using reference TRBV27 and TRBJ2-6, is EAQVTQNPRYLITVTGKKLTVTCSQNMNHEYMSWYRQDPGLGLRQIYYSMNVEVTDKGDVPEGYKVSRKEKRNFPLILESPSPNQTSLYFCASRTGTSISRANVLTFGAGSRLTVL.

This chain connects TRBV5-6 to TRBJ2-1; D possibly corresponds to TRBD1 (6 bases). Trimming shortened V by 0 bases and J by 8 bases, and 9 bases separated the two germline ends. Germline-derived CDR1 and CDR2 are SGHDT and YYEEEE. The length of the CDR3 is 13 residues. The CDR3 region has the DNA TGTGCCAGCAGCTTGGTGGACAGCTATGAGCAGTTCTTC. Translation gives CASSLVDSYEQFF.

This clonotype was seen only a few times. The V and J genes are TRBV7-9 and TRBJ2-7; TRBD1 matches 11 bases. Germline CDR1 and CDR2: SEHNR and FQNEAQ (reference sequence). This CDR3 is 15 amino acids long. J lost 4 bases, V lost 5 bases, and 7 bases had no gene match. The CDR3 DNA follows: TGTGCCAGCAGCCTTCCGGGACAGGGGGTTTACGAGCAGTACTTC. As protein: CASSLPGQGVYEQYF.

On this clonotype: As the CDR3 is not closed by the conserved phenylalanine or tryptophan, this likely results from a read error. The CDR3 protein is CASSIAWGGHNQPQHL. The CDR3 DNA is TGTGCCAGTAGTATAGCCTGGGGCGGCCATAATCAGCCCCAGCATTTA. The V gene is TRBV19, the J gene TRBJ1-5, with D possibly TRBD1 on 5 matching bases. The V gene's germline CDR1 is LNHDA and CDR2 SQIVND (reference sequence). Trimming left V 1 base short and J 4 bases short, with 14 bases between. This CDR3 is 16 amino acids long.

Many counts were recorded for this clonotype. The chain employs TRBV2 and TRBJ2-7, with 7 positions matching TRBD1. Germline V lookup: CDR1 SNHLY, CDR2 FYNNEI. The CDR3 sequence is 14 residues long. V dropped 1 base and J dropped 5; count of bases not matched to a gene: 5. The CDR3 spells CASSEEGALNEQYF. The CDR3 DNA is TGTGCCAGCAGTGAAGAGGGGGCGCTTAACGAGCAGTACTTC. The full variable domain, rest sourced from reference TRBV2 and TRBJ2-7, is EPEVTQTPSHQVTQMGQEVILRCVPISNHLYFYWYRQILGQKVEFLVSFYNNEISEKSEIFDDQFSVERPDGSNFTLKIRSTKLEDSAMYFCASSEEGALNEQYFGPGTRLTVT.

The chain combines TRBV5-3 with TRBJ1-1; 10 bases match TRBD1. TRBV5-3 is assigned to the ORF class and has an uncertain function. The CDR3 extends over 18 amino acids. The ends lost 4 bases at V and 2 bases at J; junction bases unmatched: 14. The CDR3 DNA sequence: TGTGCCAGAAGCCGACAGGTCCCGGGACAGGGGCCCAACACTGAAGCTTTCTTT. Translated, it gives CARSRQVPGQGPNTEAFF.

This clonotype came up many times. The J gene is TRBJ2-2, the V gene TRBV7-9; the D is unclear. This CDR3 contains 14 residues. CDR1 is SEHNR, CDR2 FQNEAQ, per germline (reference sequence). V gave up 4 bases and J gave up 3 bases, with 9 bases separating them. The CDR3 loop reads CASSSPDYTGELFF. The CDR3 coding sequence is TGTGCCAGCAGCTCACCTGACTACACCGGGGAGCTGTTTTTT.

This clonotype came up many times. V is TRBV12-3 or TRBV12-4 and J is TRBJ2-7, with D tentatively TRBD1 or TRBD2 (5 bases each). Trimming removed 2 bases at V and 0 bases at J, with 20 bases between. The CDR3 runs to 18 residues. In DNA, the CDR3 is TGTGCCAGCAGTTTATCCTCCATCAAGGGACCACGCTCCTACGAGCAGTACTTC. Residues: CASSLSSIKGPRSYEQYF.

V and J are TRBV9 and TRBJ1-1; 7 bases are a match to TRBD1. CDR1 and CDR2 (germline): SGDLS, YYNGEE. V dropped 3 bases and J dropped 5; count of bases not matched to a gene: 13. The CDR3 runs 16 residues. CDR3 in amino acids: CASSAVVTGTTTEAFF. The CDR3 DNA reads as TGTGCCAGCAGCGCCGTCGTGACAGGGACGACAACTGAAGCTTTCTTT. The whole variable domain, filled in from reference TRBV9 and TRBJ1-1, reads DSGVTQTPKHLITATGQRVTLRCSPRSGDLSVYWYQQSLDQGLQFLIQYYNGEERAKGNILERFSAQQFPDLHSELNLSSLELGDSALYFCASSAVVTGTTTEAFFGQGTRLTVV.

This clonotype was recorded many times. A read error is likely, as this CDR3 ends without the conserved phenylalanine or tryptophan. Because the CDR3's place on the DNA is in doubt, the DNA is left out and the CDR3 is given as listed by TCRdb. The genes are TRBV10-3 and TRBJ2-7; the table's D gene call, TRBD1, was not cross checked with the DNA. The CDR3 contains 9 residues when both ends are counted. Germline CDR1 and CDR2: ENHRY and SYGVKD. The CDR3 region is CAISGDRGS.

V is TRBV15 and J is TRBJ1-4; no reliable D call. The CDR3 has 14 amino acids. The V gene lost 6 bases and the J gene lost 0 bases, with 8 bases spanning the gap. CDR1 is LNHNV, CDR2 YYDKDF, per germline (reference sequence). CDR3 region: CATRDIATNEKLFF. For the CDR3, the DNA is TGTGCCACCAGGGATATTGCAACTAATGAAAAACTGTTTTTT.

This clonotype has a handful of counts. J is TRBJ2-3 and V is TRBV5-6, with 9 bases identical to TRBD2. From germline, CDR1 is SGHDT and CDR2 YYEEEE. V lost 5 bases to trimming and J lost 4 bases; unmatched junction nucleotides: 32. This CDR3 comprises 23 residues. DNA for the CDR3: TGTGCCAGCAGATCACTTGTGGTCGGTCGGCAGGGAGGCACTAGCGGGCGATCAGATACGCAGTATTTT. Translation: CASRSLVVGRQGGTSGRSDTQYF.

This clonotype was found once. The chain employs TRBV6-4 and TRBJ1-1; no clear D. The CDR3 extends over 14 amino acids. Trimming pared 6 bases from V and 5 bases from J, leaving 16 bases between. Germline V lookup: CDR1 MRHNA, CDR2 SNTAGT. The DNA of the CDR3 is TGTGCCAGCAGGTCGGAGAGGTCGGTGACTGAAGCTTTCTTT. It translates to CASRSERSVTEAFF.

This clonotype was seen only a few times. The J gene is TRBJ2-7, the V gene TRBV27; TRBD1 or TRBD2 may be the D gene (6 bases each). The CDR3 consists of 17 residues. Deletions cut 7 bases from V and 1 base from J, with 23 bases between. In germline, CDR1 is MNHEY, CDR2 SMNVEV (reference sequence). CDR3 in amino acids: CASTPLSPGGPSYEQYF. The DNA of the CDR3 is TGTGCCAGCACCCCGCTATCCCCCGGGGGCCCATCCTACGAGCAGTACTTC.

In this sample, this clonotype turned up a few times. A read error is possible here, since a much larger clone lies one base away. CDR3 residues: CASSEALSPVQPQHF. In nucleotides, the CDR3 is TGTGCCAGCAGTGAAGCTTTGAGTCCAGTGCAGCCCCAGCATTTT. V is TRBV2 and J is TRBJ1-5; D remains unclear. Trimming stripped 0 bases from V and 7 bases from J, with 13 bases between. The germline CDR1 and CDR2 sequences are SNHLY and FYNNEI. The length of the CDR3 is 15 residues. Based on the CDR3 plus reference TRBV2 and TRBJ1-5, the full variable domain is EPEVTQTPSHQVTQMGQEVILRCVPISNHLYFYWYRQILGQKVEFLVSFYNNEISEKSEIFDDQFSVERPDGSNFTLKIRSTKLEDSAMYFCASSEALSPVQPQHFGDGTRLSIL.

This clonotype came up a few times. The chain employs TRBV6-2 or TRBV6-3 and TRBJ2-1; D is ambiguous. Trimming pared 2 bases from V and 7 bases from J, leaving 9 bases between. This CDR3 has 13 residues. Germline CDR1 reads MNHEY; CDR2 reads SVGEGT. This CDR3 is CASSYLTPNEQFF. The CDR3 DNA reads as TGTGCCAGCAGTTACCTGACTCCTAATGAGCAGTTCTTC.

As regards this clonotype: With a much larger clone just one base away, this may be a read error. This chain links TRBV27 with TRBJ2-5; 9 bases are shared with TRBD2. The germline CDR1 and CDR2 sequences are MNHEY and SMNVEV (reference sequence). Trimming cost V 5 bases and J 4 bases; bases outside gene matches: 11. The CDR3 has 16 residues. The CDR3 spells CASSRAAGGVRETQYF. CDR3 coding DNA: TGTGCCAGCAGTCGAGCAGCGGGAGGAGTAAGAGAGACCCAGTACTTC.

In its sample, this clonotype was seen many times. V usage is TRBV7-9 and J usage is TRBJ1-1; 10 bases map to TRBD1. V was pared by 5 bases and J by 6 bases, with 9 bases of the junction left unmatched. CDR3 length: 15 residues. CDR1 is SEHNR and CDR2 is FQNEAQ in the germline V gene (reference sequence). DNA of the CDR3: TGTGCCAGCAGCCCAGACAGGGGGCTTATATCTGAAGCTTTCTTT. It codes for CASSPDRGLISEAFF.

This clonotype was recorded many times. The V and J genes are TRBV12-3 or TRBV12-4 and TRBJ1-4; D perhaps matches TRBD1 (5 bases). CDR3 length equals 17 residues. V was shortened by 4 bases and J by 0 bases, with 15 bases between the two germline ends. DNA for the CDR3: TGTGCCAGCAGTTCTGGGGACCGGGACCCAACTAATGAAAAACTGTTTTTT. Translating it yields CASSSGDRDPTNEKLFF.

This sequence joins TRBV6-2 or TRBV6-3 and TRBJ2-5, with D unclear. This CDR3 is 17 amino acids long. Germline V gives CDR1 MNHEY, CDR2 SVGEGT. Between the trimmed V and J ends, which lost 2 bases and 5 bases, there was a span of 21 bases. CDR3 sequence reads: CASSYPPTTDVSETQYF. CDR3 DNA sequence: TGTGCCAGCAGTTACCCTCCGACAACGGATGTTTCGGAGACCCAGTACTTC.

This clonotype occurred many times. CDR3 amino acids: CASSPPRGAETQYF. In DNA form, the CDR3 reads TGTGCCAGCAGCCCCCCGAGGGGGGCCGAGACCCAGTACTTC. V and J are TRBV7-9 and TRBJ2-5, with D perhaps TRBD1 or TRBD2 (6 bases each). The germline V gene has CDR1 SEHNR and CDR2 FQNEAQ (reference sequence). Trimming took off 5 bases at V and 5 bases at J, with 15 bases between the two ends. CDR3 length: 14 amino acids.